What follows are 11 T cell receptor beta chains derived from one specimen sequenced in a study of Ad26.COV2.S vaccination and SARS-CoV-2 variants. Some clones are missing from TCRdb's copy, which holds only in-frame ones; the method was immunoSEQ multiplex PCR. This repertoire shows about 94,000 clones, roughly 84% found once; its top ten account for about 17%. The sequencing used peripheral blood, collected after recovery from COVID-19. These receptors were collected from a human donor who had recovered from COVID-19.

CDR3 sequence: CASSLPHPLEQYF. Written as DNA, the CDR3 is TGTGCCAGCAGTCTCCCCCACCCCCTCGAGCAGTACTTC. The chain couples TRBV6-4 to TRBJ2-7; D not certain. Germline CDR1 and CDR2: MRHNA and SNTAGT. The CDR3 is made up of 13 amino acids. V was cut by 5 bases and J by 6 bases, with 14 bases left in between.

V and J are TRBV5-4 and TRBJ1-1; the D is unclear. The germline V gene has CDR1 SGHNT and CDR2 YYREEE (reference sequence). With 4 bases removed from V and 3 bases from J, the gap between germline ends came to 16 bases. The CDR3 length is 15 residues. The CDR3 region has the DNA TGTGCCAGCAGCGTGGATTCAGGACGGTACACTGAAGCTTTCTTT. Protein sequence: CASSVDSGRYTEAFF.

The gene calls are TRBV5-1 and TRBJ2-5; 8 bases are a match to TRBD1. Unmatched junction bases numbered 12, after V lost 3 bases and J lost 5 bases. The CDR3 runs 16 residues. Germline-derived CDR1 and CDR2 are SGHRS and YFSETQ. The CDR3 loop is CASSSLARGRGETQYF. Here the CDR3 DNA reads TGCGCCAGCAGCTCGCTTGCCAGGGGGCGAGGGGAGACCCAGTACTTC.

This clone was counted once. The chain carries TRBV29-1 and TRBJ1-1; tentative D call: TRBD1 (5 bases). Per germline, CDR1 SQVTM and CDR2 ANQGSEA. V was cut by 4 bases and J by 7 bases, with 13 bases left in between. This CDR3 region has 12 residues. In nucleotides, the CDR3 is TGCAGCGTTGTAGGGACGTCAAATGAAGCTTTCTTT. Residues: CSVVGTSNEAFF.

The rearrangement uses TRBV11-2 and TRBJ1-3; no clear D. This CDR3 spans 13 amino acids. V was pared by 5 bases and J by 5 bases, with 10 bases between. CDR1 is SGHAT, CDR2 FQNNGV, per germline. CDR3 sequence (DNA): TGTGCCAGCAGCGCTGGACCGAGAAACACCATATATTTT. Its translation: CASSAGPRNTIYF.

This chain links TRBV7-9 with TRBJ1-4; TRBD1 matches at 9 bases. The CDR3 sequence is 15 residues long. Trimming took 3 bases from V and 8 from J; bases not matched to a gene: 7. Per the germline V gene, CDR1 is SEHNR and CDR2 is FQNEAQ (reference sequence). Here the CDR3 reads CASSFPGQGDEKLFF. The CDR3 region has the DNA TGTGCCAGCAGCTTTCCGGGACAGGGTGACGAAAAACTGTTTTTT.

The V gene is TRBV2, the J gene TRBJ1-2; D is unresolved. Trimming left V 3 bases short and J 6 bases short, with 11 bases between. Germline-derived CDR1 and CDR2 are SNHLY and FYNNEI. This CDR3 has 13 amino acids. CDR3 in DNA: TGTGCCAGCAGTGATCCCCGACGGGATGGCTACACCTTC. Its protein product is CASSDPRRDGYTF.

This sequence joins TRBV7-3 and TRBJ2-1; D unresolved. This CDR3 has 15 residues. CDR1 and CDR2 (germline): SGHTA, FQGTGA. Trimming took off 5 bases at V and 0 bases at J, with 11 bases between the two ends. CDR3 DNA sequence: TGTGCCAGCAGCCGACTCGGTAGCTCCTACAATGAGCAGTTCTTC. It translates to CASSRLGSSYNEQFF.

The genes are TRBV19 and TRBJ2-6; D is ambiguous. Germline CDR1 LNHDA, CDR2 SQIVND (reference sequence). This CDR3 region has 15 residues. V shed 3 bases and J shed 1 base, with 7 bases lying between them. CDR3 DNA sequence: TGTGCCAGTAGTATCTGGGGATCTGGGGCCAACGTCCTGACTTTC. Amino acid sequence: CASSIWGSGANVLTF.

This clone appeared a few times. The chain combines TRBV7-8 with TRBJ1-3; D is unclear. The V gene's germline CDR1 is SGHVS and CDR2 FQNEAQ. V lost 2 bases to trimming and J lost 0 bases, with 5 bases between them. The CDR3 spans 14 residues. The CDR3 DNA reads TGTGCCAGCAGCTTACGGGGCTCTGGAAACACCATATATTTT. It is translated as CASSLRGSGNTIYF. Drawing the rest from reference TRBV7-8 and TRBJ1-3, the complete variable domain is GAGVSQSPRYKVAKRGQDVALRCDPISGHVSLFWYQQALGQGPEFLTYFQNEAQLDKSGLPSDRFFAERPEGSVSTLKIQRTQQEDSAVYLCASSLRGSGNTIYFGEGSWLTVV.

V is TRBV9 and J is TRBJ2-1; D gene unclear. V was trimmed by 0 bases and J by 4 bases, leaving 11 bases between them. Germline V CDR1 and CDR2: SGDLS, YYNGEE. CDR3 size: 15 residues. In DNA, the CDR3 is TGTGCCAGCAGCGTAGGGGCAGGCTCTTACAATGAGCAGTTCTTC. It specifies CASSVGAGSYNEQFF.